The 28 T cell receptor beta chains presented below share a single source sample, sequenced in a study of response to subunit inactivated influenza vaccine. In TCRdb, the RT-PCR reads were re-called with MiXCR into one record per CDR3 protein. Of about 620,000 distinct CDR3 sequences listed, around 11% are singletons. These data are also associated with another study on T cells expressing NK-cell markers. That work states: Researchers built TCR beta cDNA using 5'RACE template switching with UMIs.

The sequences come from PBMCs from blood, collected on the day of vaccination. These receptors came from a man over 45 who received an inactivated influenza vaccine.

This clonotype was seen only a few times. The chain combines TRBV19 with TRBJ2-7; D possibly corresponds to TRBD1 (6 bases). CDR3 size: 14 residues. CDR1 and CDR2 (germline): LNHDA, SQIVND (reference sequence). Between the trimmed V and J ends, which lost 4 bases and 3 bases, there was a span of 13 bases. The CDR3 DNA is TGTGCCAGTAGTAGACGGACAGCTGGCTACGAGCAGTACTTC. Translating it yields CASSRRTAGYEQYF.

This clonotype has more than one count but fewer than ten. The CDR3 is CASSLGTDREQYF. The CDR3 DNA is TGCGCCAGCAGCTTGGGGACGGATCGCGAGCAGTACTTC. The V call is TRBV5-1, the J call TRBJ2-7; D remains ambiguous. This CDR3 is built from 13 residues. V lost 0 bases and J lost 6, with 10 bases in between. Germline V gives CDR1 SGHRS, CDR2 YFSETQ.

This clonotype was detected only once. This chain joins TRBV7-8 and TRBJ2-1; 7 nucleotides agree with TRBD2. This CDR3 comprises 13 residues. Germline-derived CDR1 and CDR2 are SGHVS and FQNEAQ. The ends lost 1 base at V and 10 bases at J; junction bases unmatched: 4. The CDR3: CASSLVQAGEQFF. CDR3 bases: TGTGCCAGCAGCTTAGTCCAAGCGGGGGAGCAGTTCTTC.

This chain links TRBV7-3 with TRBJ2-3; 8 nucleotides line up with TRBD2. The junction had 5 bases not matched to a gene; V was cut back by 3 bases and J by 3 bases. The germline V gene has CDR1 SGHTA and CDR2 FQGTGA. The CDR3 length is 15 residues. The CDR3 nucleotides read TGTGCCAGCAGCTTTACGGGAGGGCCGACAGATACGCAGTATTTT. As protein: CASSFTGGPTDTQYF.

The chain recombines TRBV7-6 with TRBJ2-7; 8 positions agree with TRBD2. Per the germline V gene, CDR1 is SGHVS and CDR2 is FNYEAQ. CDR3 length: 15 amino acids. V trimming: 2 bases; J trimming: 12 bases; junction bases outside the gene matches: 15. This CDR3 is CASSLIPGGRKYRYF. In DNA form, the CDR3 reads TGTGCCAGCAGCTTAATTCCGGGGGGGCGGAAGTATCGGTACTTC. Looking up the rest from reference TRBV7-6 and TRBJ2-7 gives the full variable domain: GAGVSQSPRYKVTKRGQDVALRCDPISGHVSLYWYRQALGQGPEFLTYFNYEAQQDKSGLPNDRFSAERPEGSISTLTIQRTEQRDSAMYRCASSLIPGGRKYRYFGPGTRLTVT.

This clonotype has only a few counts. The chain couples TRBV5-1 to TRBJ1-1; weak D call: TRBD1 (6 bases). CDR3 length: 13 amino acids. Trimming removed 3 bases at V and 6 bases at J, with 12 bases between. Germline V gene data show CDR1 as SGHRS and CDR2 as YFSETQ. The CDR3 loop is CASSWGPGAEAFF. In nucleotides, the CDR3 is TGCGCCAGCAGCTGGGGGCCCGGGGCTGAAGCTTTCTTT.

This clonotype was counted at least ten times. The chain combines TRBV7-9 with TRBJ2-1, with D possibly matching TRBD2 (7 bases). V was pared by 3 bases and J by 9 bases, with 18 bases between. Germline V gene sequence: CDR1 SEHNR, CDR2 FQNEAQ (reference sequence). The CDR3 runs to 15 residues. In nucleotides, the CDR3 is TGTGCCAGCAGCTTGGGGGCGGGCCCGGGGGGTGAGCAGTTCTTC. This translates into CASSLGAGPGGEQFF.

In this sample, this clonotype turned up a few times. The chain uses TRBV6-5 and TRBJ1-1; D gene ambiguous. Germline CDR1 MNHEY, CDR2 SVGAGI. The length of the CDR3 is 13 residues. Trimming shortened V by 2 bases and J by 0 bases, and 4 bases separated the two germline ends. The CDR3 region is CASSYRMNTEAFF. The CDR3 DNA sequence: TGTGCCAGCAGTTACAGGATGAACACTGAAGCTTTCTTT.

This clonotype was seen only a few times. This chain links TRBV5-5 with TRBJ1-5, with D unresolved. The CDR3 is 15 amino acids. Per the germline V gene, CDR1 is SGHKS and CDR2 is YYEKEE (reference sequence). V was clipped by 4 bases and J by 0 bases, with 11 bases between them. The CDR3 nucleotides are TGTGCCAGCAGCGCCCAGGTTCTTAGCAATCAGCCCCAGCATTTT. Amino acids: CASSAQVLSNQPQHF. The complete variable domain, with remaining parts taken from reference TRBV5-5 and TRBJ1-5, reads DAGVTQSPTHLIKTRGQQVTLRCSPISGHKSVSWYQQVLGQGPQFIFQYYEKEERGRGNFPDRFSARQFPNYSSELNVNALLLGDSALYLCASSAQVLSNQPQHFGDGTRLSIL.

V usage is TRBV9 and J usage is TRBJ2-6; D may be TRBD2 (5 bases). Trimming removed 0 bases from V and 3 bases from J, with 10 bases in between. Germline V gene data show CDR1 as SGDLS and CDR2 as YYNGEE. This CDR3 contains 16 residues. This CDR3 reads CASSVATGVGANVLTF. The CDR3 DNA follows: TGTGCCAGCAGCGTAGCTACCGGGGTTGGGGCCAACGTCCTGACTTTC.

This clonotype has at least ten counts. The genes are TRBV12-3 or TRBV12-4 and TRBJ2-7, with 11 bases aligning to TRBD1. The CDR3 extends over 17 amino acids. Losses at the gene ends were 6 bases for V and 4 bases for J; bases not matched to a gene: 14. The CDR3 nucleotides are TGTGCCAGCAGCCCAAGGATTGGAGGGGACAGGGGGTACGAGCAGTACTTC. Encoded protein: CASSPRIGGDRGYEQYF.

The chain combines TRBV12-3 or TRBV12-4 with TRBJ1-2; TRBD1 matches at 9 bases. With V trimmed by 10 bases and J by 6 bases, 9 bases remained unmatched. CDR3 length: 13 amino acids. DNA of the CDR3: TGTGCCATAGAGACAGGGGGGACCCATGGCTACACCTTC. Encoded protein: CAIETGGTHGYTF.

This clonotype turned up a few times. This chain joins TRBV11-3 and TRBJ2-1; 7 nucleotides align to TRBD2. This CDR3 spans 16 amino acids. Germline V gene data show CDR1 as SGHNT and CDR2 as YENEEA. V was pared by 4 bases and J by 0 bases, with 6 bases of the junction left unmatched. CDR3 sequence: CASSSRSGVSYNEQFF. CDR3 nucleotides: TGTGCCAGCAGCTCGAGGAGCGGGGTCTCCTACAATGAGCAGTTCTTC.

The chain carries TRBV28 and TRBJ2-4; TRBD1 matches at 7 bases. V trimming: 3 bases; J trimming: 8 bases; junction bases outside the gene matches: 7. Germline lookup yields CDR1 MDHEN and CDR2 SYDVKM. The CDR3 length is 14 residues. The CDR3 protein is CASSLRAGGDIQYF. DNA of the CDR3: TGTGCCAGCAGTTTGAGGGCAGGGGGTGACATTCAGTACTTC.

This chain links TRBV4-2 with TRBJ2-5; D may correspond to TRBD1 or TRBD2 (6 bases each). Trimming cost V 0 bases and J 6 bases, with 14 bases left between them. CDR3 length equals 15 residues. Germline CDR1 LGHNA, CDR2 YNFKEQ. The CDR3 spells CASSQDVQGRKTQYF. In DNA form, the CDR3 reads TGTGCCAGCAGCCAAGACGTGCAGGGGAGGAAGACCCAGTACTTC.

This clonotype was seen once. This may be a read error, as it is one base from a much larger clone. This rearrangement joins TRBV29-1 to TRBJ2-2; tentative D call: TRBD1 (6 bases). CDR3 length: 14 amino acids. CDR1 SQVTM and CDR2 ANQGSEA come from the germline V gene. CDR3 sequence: CGTTGQQNTGELFF. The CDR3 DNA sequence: TGCGGCACAACCGGACAGCAAAACACCGGGGAGCTGTTTTTT.

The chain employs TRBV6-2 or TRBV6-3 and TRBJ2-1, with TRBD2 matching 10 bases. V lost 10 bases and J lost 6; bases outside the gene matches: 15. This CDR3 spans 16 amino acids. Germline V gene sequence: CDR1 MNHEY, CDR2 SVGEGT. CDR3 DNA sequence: TGTGCCACCCGATCGCCTAGCGGGAGCGTGAGCAATGAGCAGTTCTTC. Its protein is CATRSPSGSVSNEQFF.

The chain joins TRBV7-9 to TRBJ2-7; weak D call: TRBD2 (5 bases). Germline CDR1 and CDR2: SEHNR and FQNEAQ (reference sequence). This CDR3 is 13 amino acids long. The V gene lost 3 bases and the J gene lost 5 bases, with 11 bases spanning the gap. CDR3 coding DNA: TGTGCCAGCAGCTTCCGGGGTTCCGACGAGCAGTACTTC. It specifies CASSFRGSDEQYF.

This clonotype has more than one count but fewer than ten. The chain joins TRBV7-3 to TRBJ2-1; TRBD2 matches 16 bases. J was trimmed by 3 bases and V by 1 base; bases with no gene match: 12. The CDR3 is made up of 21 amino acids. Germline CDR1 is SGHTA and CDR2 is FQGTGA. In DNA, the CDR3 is TGTGCCAGCAGCTTAAAGCCAGGGACTAGCGGGAGGGCCTCAGTCTACAATGAGCAGTTCTTC. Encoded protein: CASSLKPGTSGRASVYNEQFF.

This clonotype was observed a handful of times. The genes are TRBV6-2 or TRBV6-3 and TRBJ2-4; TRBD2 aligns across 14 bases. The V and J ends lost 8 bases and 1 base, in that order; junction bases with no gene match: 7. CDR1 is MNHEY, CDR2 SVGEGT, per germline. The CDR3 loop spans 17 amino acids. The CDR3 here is CASGTSGRFWAKNIQYF. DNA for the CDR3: TGTGCCAGCGGGACTAGCGGGAGATTTTGGGCCAAAAACATTCAGTACTTC.

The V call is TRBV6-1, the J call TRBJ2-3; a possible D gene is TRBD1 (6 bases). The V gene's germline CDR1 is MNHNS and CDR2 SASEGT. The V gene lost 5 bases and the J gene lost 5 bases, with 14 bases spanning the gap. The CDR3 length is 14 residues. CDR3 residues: CASSRQAIGDTQYF. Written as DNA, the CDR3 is TGTGCCAGCAGTAGACAGGCCATTGGAGATACGCAGTATTTT.

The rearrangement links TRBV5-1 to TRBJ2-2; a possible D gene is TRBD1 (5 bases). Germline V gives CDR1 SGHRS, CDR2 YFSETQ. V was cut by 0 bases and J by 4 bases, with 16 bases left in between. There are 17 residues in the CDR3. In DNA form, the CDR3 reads TGCGCCAGCAGCTTGGCGTCCAGGGATAGGGTCACCGGGGAGCTGTTTTTT. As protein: CASSLASRDRVTGELFF. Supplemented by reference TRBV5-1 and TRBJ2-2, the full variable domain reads KAGVTQTPRYLIKTRGQQVTLSCSPISGHRSVSWYQQTPGQGLQFLFEYFSETQRNKGNFPGRFSGRQFSNSRSEMNVSTLELGDSALYLCASSLASRDRVTGELFFGEGSRLTVL.

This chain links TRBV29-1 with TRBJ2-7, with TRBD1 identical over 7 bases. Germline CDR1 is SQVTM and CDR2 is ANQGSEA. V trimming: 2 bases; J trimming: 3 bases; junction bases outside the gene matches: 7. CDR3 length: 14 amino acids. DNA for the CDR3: TGCAGCGTTGAAATAAAGGGGACAGACTACGAGCAGTACTTC. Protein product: CSVEIKGTDYEQYF.

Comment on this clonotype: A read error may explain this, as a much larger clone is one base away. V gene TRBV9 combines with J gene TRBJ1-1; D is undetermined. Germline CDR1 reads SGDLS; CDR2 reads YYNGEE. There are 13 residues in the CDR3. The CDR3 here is CAGSSNLDTEAFF. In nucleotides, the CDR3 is TGTGCCGGCAGCTCTAACCTAGACACTGAAGCTTTCTTT.

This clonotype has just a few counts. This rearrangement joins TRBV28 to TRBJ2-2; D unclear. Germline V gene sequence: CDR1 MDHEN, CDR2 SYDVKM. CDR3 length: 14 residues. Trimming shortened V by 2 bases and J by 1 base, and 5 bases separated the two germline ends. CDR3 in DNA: TGTGCCAGCAGTTTAATCGTGAACACCGGGGAGCTGTTTTTT. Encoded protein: CASSLIVNTGELFF.

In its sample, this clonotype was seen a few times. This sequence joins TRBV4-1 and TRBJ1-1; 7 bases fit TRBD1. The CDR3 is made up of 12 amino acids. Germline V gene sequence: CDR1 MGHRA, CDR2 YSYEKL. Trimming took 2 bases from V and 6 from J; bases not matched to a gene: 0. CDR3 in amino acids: CASSQQGAEAFF. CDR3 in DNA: TGCGCCAGCAGCCAACAGGGGGCTGAAGCTTTCTTT.

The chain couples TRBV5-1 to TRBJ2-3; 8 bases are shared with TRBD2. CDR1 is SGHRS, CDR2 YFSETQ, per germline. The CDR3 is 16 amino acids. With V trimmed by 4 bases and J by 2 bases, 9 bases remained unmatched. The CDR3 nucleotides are TGCGCCAGCAGCGCCACTAGCGGAGATTTCACAGATACGCAGTATTTT. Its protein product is CASSATSGDFTDTQYF.

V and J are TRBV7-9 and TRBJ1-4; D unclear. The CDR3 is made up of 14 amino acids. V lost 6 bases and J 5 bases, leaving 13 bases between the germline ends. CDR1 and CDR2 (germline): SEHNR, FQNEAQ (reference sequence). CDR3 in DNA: TGTGCCAGCAGTTCAACGGCTCGAAATGAAAAACTGTTTTTT. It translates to CASSSTARNEKLFF. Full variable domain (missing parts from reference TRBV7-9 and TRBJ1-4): DTGVSQNPRHKITKRGQNVTFRCDPISEHNRLYWYRQTLGQGPEFLTYFQNEAQLEKSRLLSDRFSAERPKGSFSTLEIQRTEQGDSAMYLCASSSTARNEKLFFGSGTQLSVL.